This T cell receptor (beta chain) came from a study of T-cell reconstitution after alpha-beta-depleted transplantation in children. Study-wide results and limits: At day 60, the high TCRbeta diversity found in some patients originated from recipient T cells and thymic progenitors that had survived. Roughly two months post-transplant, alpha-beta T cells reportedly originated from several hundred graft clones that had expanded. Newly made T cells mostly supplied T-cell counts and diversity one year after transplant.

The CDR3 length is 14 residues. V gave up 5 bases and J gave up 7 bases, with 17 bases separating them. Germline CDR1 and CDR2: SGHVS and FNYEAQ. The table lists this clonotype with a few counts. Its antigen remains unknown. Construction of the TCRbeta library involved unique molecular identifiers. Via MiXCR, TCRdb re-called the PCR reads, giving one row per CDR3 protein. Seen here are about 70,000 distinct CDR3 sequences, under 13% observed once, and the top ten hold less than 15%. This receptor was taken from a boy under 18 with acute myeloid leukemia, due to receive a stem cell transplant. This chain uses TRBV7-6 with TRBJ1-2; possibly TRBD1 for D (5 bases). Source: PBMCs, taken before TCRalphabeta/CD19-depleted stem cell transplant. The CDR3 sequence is CASSPRVEQAGYTF. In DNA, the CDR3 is TGTGCCAGCAGCCCTCGGGTGGAACAGGCTGGCTACACCTTC.